This TCR beta chain was obtained from a study of T cell responses to AZD1222 COVID-19 vaccine. Study-level findings and limits: White British ancestry dominated among donors, who included more females, and clonal diversity was possibly underestimated. Baseline seropositivity occurred in only a handful of AZD1222 recipients. Increased Spike-specific TCR breadth and depth were observed after two AZD1222 doses. Vaccine-related CD4 TCRs covered spike, predominating at 160-218 and 743-854.

To note about this clone: Its target is not known.

Libraries were prepared by immunoSEQ multiplex PCR; TCRdb keeps only in-frame clonotypes and omits some of them. The sample shows around 110,000 clones, 88% of them seen only once. Germline CDR1 LNHDA, CDR2 SQIVND (reference sequence). The CDR3 runs 16 residues. J was trimmed by 14 bases and V by 3 bases; bases with no gene match: 18. The sample in question was peripheral blood, obtained on day 0 of AZD1222 vaccination. This rearrangement joins TRBV19 to TRBJ1-4; 7 bases line up with TRBD1. The receptor's source is an adult in good health. The CDR3 bases are TGTGCCAGTAGTATGGGCCGGGGACAGCCACGATCGGGGCTGTTTTTT. It translates to CASSMGRGQPRSGLFF.